The 28 T cell receptor beta chains in this list originate from one sample, sequenced in a study of low-dose radiotherapy and immunotherapy resistance in tumors. Alpha and beta chains were covered, as first-strand cDNA relied on TRAV- and TRBV-specific primers. A constant-region primer paired with the V-primer adapter amplified TCRs over approximately 19 PCR cycles. TCRdb itself ran the reads through MiXCR, one entry per CDR3 protein. The data contain approximately 42,000 distinct CDR3 sequences, around a quarter of them seen just once; the ten biggest clones take up 9.5% to 13%. Time point indicated: after trial treatment. Treatment defined: LDRT plus nivolumab, ipilimumab, low-dose cyclophosphamide and aspirin (RACIN trial). Sequencing used PBMCs, obtained after low-dose radiotherapy plus immunotherapy. The receptor set was obtained from a male donor with prostate cancer.

The chain has TRBV20-1 and TRBJ1-6; D unresolved. The CDR3 has 15 residues. Germline-derived CDR1 and CDR2 are DFQATT and SNEGSKA (reference sequence). Trimming took 0 bases from V and 0 from J, leaving 6 bases between them. This CDR3 reads CSAREQVSYNSPLHF. The DNA for the CDR3 is TGCAGTGCTAGAGAGCAGGTCTCCTATAATTCACCCCTCCACTTT.

A word on this clonotype: A far larger clone is off by one base, so a read error is likely. This CDR3 is CAGTHNGLAGTYEQYF. As DNA, the CDR3 is TGTGCCGGCACCCATAACGGACTAGCGGGAACTTACGAGCAGTACTTC. J is TRBJ2-7 and V is TRBV7-3; 12 bases agree with TRBD2. In germline, CDR1 is SGHTA, CDR2 FQGTGA. After removal of 11 bases from V and 4 bases from J, the junction contained 15 bases not matched to a gene. The CDR3 covers 16 residues.

This clonotype was recorded at least ten times. One junction end disagrees with the germline gene, perhaps due to a read error. The chain carries TRBV6-1 and TRBJ1-1, with D possibly TRBD1 on 6 matching bases. Germline V lookup: CDR1 MNHNS, CDR2 SASEGT. The CDR3 loop spans 14 amino acids. The CDR3 DNA sequence: TGTGCCAGCAGCGAAGACAGGAGGAACACTGAAGCTTTCTTT. As protein: CASSEDRRNTEAFF.

As for this clonotype: A far larger clone is off by one base, so a read error is likely. The V and J genes are TRBV3-1 and TRBJ2-7; the match to TRBD2 covers 9 bases. Germline V gene lookup returns CDR1 LGHDT and CDR2 YNNKEL (reference sequence). Trimming at V came to 2 bases and at J to 7 bases, leaving 18 bases not matched to a gene. This CDR3 spans 18 amino acids. The CDR3 DNA sequence: TGTGCCAGCAGCCAACGATATACCCGACTAGCGGAATACAATGAGCAGTACTTC. Its protein product is CASSQRYTRLAEYNEQYF.

This rearrangement joins TRBV7-2 to TRBJ2-7, with a possible D match to TRBD2 (5 bases). V was shortened by 5 bases and J by 0 bases, with 20 bases between the two germline ends. Looked up from germline, CDR1 is SGHTA and CDR2 is FQGNSA. The CDR3 runs 17 residues. The CDR3 DNA sequence: TGTGCCAGCAGCGGCGTAGAGGACTTCGGGGTCTCCTACGAGCAGTACTTC. It encodes CASSGVEDFGVSYEQYF.

Comments on this clonotype: A read error is likely here: a far larger clone is one base away. This CDR3 is CSVRGREEGGGLYEQFF. The CDR3 nucleotides read TGCAGCGTCCGAGGGCGGGAGGAGGGGGGAGGGCTCTACGAGCAGTTCTTC. The J gene is TRBJ2-1, the V gene TRBV29-1; TRBD2 agrees at 8 bases. Germline trimming cut 6 bases from V and 10 bases from J; bases unmatched to any gene: 23. CDR3 length: 17 residues. The germline V gene has CDR1 SQVTM and CDR2 ANQGSEA.

In regard to this clonotype: One base separates it from a far larger clone, so it is likely a read error. The chain carries TRBV28 and TRBJ2-7; D is perhaps TRBD2 (5 bases). This CDR3 comprises 15 residues. V lost 5 bases and J lost 7, with 21 bases in between. Germline V gene sequence: CDR1 MDHEN, CDR2 SYDVKM. Written as DNA, the CDR3 is TGTGCCAGCAGTGTGAAAGCGAGGGCCGGAAATGAGCAGTACTTC. Residues: CASSVKARAGNEQYF.

A word on this clonotype: With only one base between it and a far larger clone, this is likely a read error. The chain employs TRBV6-1 and TRBJ2-3; possible D gene TRBD2, 5 bases. The CDR3 runs 14 residues. Trimming stripped 8 bases from V and 2 bases from J, with 14 bases between. Germline V gene lookup returns CDR1 MNHNS and CDR2 SASEGT. This CDR3 reads CASSLGLATDTQYF. As DNA, the CDR3 is TGTGCCAGCTCCCTAGGGCTAGCCACAGATACGCAGTATTTT.

This clonotype is a singleton in its sample. The gene calls are TRBV18 and TRBJ2-7, with 7 bases aligning to TRBD1. CDR1 KGHSH and CDR2 LQKENI come from the germline V gene. V shed 4 bases, J shed 6 bases, and the junction held 9 bases outside the gene matches. This CDR3 comprises 14 residues. The CDR3 DNA follows: TGTGCCAGCTCACGCCGGGACAGTGTGTTCGAGCAGTACTTC. It encodes CASSRRDSVFEQYF. Full variable domain (remainder filled in from reference TRBV18 and TRBJ2-7): NAGVMQNPRHLVRRRGQEARLRCSPMKGHSHVYWYRQLPEEGLKFMVYLQKENIIDESGMPKERFSAEFPKEGPSILRIQQVVRGDSAAYFCASSRRDSVFEQYFGPGTRLTVT.

This CDR3 reads CASSLAFHQLPWRTEAFF. The CDR3 region has the DNA TGTGCCAGCAGCTTAGCGTTTCATCAGCTCCCCTGGAGGACTGAAGCTTTCTTT. V is TRBV7-8 and J is TRBJ1-1; no clear D. The CDR3 contains 18 residues. CDR1 and CDR2 (germline): SGHVS, FQNEAQ. Trimming shortened V by 0 bases and J by 5 bases, and 22 bases separated the two germline ends. Looking up the rest from reference TRBV7-8 and TRBJ1-1 gives the full variable domain: GAGVSQSPRYKVAKRGQDVALRCDPISGHVSLFWYQQALGQGPEFLTYFQNEAQLDKSGLPSDRFFAERPEGSVSTLKIQRTQQEDSAVYLCASSLAFHQLPWRTEAFFGQGTRLTVV.

This clonotype was detected ten times or more. The rearrangement joins TRBV2 to TRBJ2-1, with 10 nucleotides matching TRBD2. V was clipped by 10 bases and J by 8 bases; unmatched bases: 8. Germline CDR1 reads SNHLY; CDR2 reads FYNNEI. There are 13 residues in the CDR3. The CDR3 spells CATERGGRYEQFF. Here the CDR3 DNA reads TGTGCCACCGAGCGGGGGGGCCGGTATGAGCAGTTCTTC.

The chain couples TRBV29-1 to TRBJ2-1; 8 bases map to TRBD2. This CDR3 is built from 12 residues. Per germline, CDR1 SQVTM and CDR2 ANQGSEA. V lost 7 bases and J lost 7; bases outside the gene matches: 6. The CDR3 loop is CSAGLAVNEQFF. The CDR3 coding sequence is TGCAGCGCTGGACTAGCTGTAAATGAGCAGTTCTTC.

This clonotype has a handful of counts. The rearrangement joins TRBV6-2 or TRBV6-3 to TRBJ2-5; D gene uncertain. The V and J ends lost 0 bases and 9 bases respectively, with 14 bases between them. This CDR3 spans 14 amino acids. Germline V gene lookup returns CDR1 MNHEY and CDR2 SVGEGT. This chain's CDR3 is CASSYSWFQDAQYF. CDR3 bases: TGTGCCAGCAGTTACTCGTGGTTTCAGGACGCCCAGTACTTC.

Ten or more counts support this clonotype. This chain links TRBV15 with TRBJ2-5; D not resolved. With 2 bases removed from V and 2 bases from J, the gap between germline ends came to 3 bases. CDR3 size: 12 residues. The germline V gene has CDR1 LNHNV and CDR2 YYDKDF (reference sequence). The CDR3, as DNA: TGTGCCACCAGCAGACGTCAAGAGACCCAGTACTTC. It translates to CATSRRQETQYF. Full variable domain (missing parts from reference TRBV15 and TRBJ2-5): DAMVIQNPRYQVTQFGKPVTLSCSQTLNHNVMYWYQQKSSQAPKLLFHYYDKDFNNEADTPDNFQSRRPNTSFCFLDIRSPGLGDTAMYLCATSRRQETQYFGPGTRLLVL.

In this sample, this clonotype turned up many times. The rearrangement links TRBV6-2 or TRBV6-3 to TRBJ2-7; TRBD1 matches at 7 bases. The CDR3 consists of 14 residues. CDR1 is MNHEY and CDR2 is SVGEGT in the germline V gene. V lost 5 bases and J lost 1; bases outside the gene matches: 5. For the CDR3, the DNA is TGTGCCAGCAGTCCCCGACAGGGATCCTACGAGCAGTACTTC. This encodes CASSPRQGSYEQYF.

In its sample, this clonotype was seen many times. V usage is TRBV19 and J usage is TRBJ1-1, with 7 bases aligning to TRBD1. The germline CDR1 and CDR2 sequences are LNHDA and SQIVND (reference sequence). There are 14 residues in the CDR3. The J segment lost 0 bases and the V segment lost 8 bases, leaving 6 bases of the junction unmatched. The CDR3 DNA sequence: TGTGCCAGTTCTCAGGGGGACCTGAACACTGAAGCTTTCTTT. The encoded protein is CASSQGDLNTEAFF.

This clonotype was seen at least ten times. The chain links TRBV7-9 to TRBJ2-5; D is uncertain. The CDR3 loop spans 13 amino acids. CDR1 is SEHNR and CDR2 is FQNEAQ in the germline V gene (reference sequence). The ends were cut back, 6 bases at V and 3 bases at J, with 11 bases in the middle. This CDR3 is CASRTGPEETQYF. In nucleotides, the CDR3 is TGTGCCAGCAGAACCGGACCAGAAGAGACCCAGTACTTC.

This clonotype has a count of ten or more. The V gene is TRBV7-2, the J gene TRBJ2-2; possible D gene TRBD2, 7 bases. The CDR3 runs 15 residues. Trimming took off 3 bases at V and 5 bases at J, with 13 bases between the two ends. CDR1 SGHTA and CDR2 FQGNSA come from the germline V gene. Here the CDR3 reads CASSLGGARTGELFF. CDR3 in DNA: TGTGCCAGCAGCTTGGGGGGGGCAAGGACCGGGGAGCTGTTTTTT.

This clonotype came up a few times. This clone may be a read error of a much larger clone one base away. The chain uses TRBV19 and TRBJ2-2, with D maybe TRBD1 (6 bases). The CDR3 has 15 residues. Germline-derived CDR1 and CDR2 are LNHDA and SQIVND (reference sequence). The CDR3 loop is CASTPGASNTGELLF. In DNA form, the CDR3 reads TGTGCCAGTACCCCAGGGGCCTCGAACACCGGGGAGCTGCTTTTT.

This clonotype has at least ten counts. The chain recombines TRBV27 with TRBJ2-1; a weak D match, TRBD2 (6 bases). The length of the CDR3 is 16 residues. V lost 4 bases, J lost 6 bases, and 19 bases lay in between. Germline CDR1 reads MNHEY; CDR2 reads SMNVEV (reference sequence). CDR3 DNA: TGTGCCAGCAGTTGGCAAGCGGGTAGGGTAGGCAATGAGCAGTTCTTC. As protein: CASSWQAGRVGNEQFF.

This clonotype was counted many times. Germline and junction disagree at one end, which may indicate a read error. The V and J genes are TRBV5-1 and TRBJ2-3, with 13 bases that match TRBD2. From germline, CDR1 is SGHRS and CDR2 YFSETQ. The CDR3 sequence is 16 residues long. The CDR3 bases are TGTGCCAGCAGCCGGACTAGCGGGAGTAGCACAGATACGCAGTATTTT. It yields the protein CASSRTSGSSTDTQYF.

Notes on this clonotype: A far larger clone is off by one base, so a read error is likely. The V call is TRBV6-2 or TRBV6-3, the J call TRBJ2-5; TRBD2 matches at 7 bases. The CDR3 covers 15 residues. Trimming took 2 bases from V and 11 from J; bases not matched to a gene: 14. Germline V lookup: CDR1 MNHEY, CDR2 SVGEGT. Here the CDR3 DNA reads TGTGCCAGCAGTTACGTGGCGGGAGCGGGGAATGAGCAGTACTTC. Encoded protein: CASSYVAGAGNEQYF.

This clonotype appeared many times. This chain uses TRBV7-9 with TRBJ1-6; 11 bases agree with TRBD1. The CDR3 spans 15 residues. Germline V gene data show CDR1 as SEHNR and CDR2 as FQNEAQ (reference sequence). The J segment lost 9 bases and the V segment lost 6 bases, leaving 7 bases of the junction unmatched. The CDR3 DNA reads TGTGCCAGCAGACCTGGGGGACAGGGGGGTTCACCCCTCCACTTT. Amino acid sequence: CASRPGGQGGSPLHF. Variable domain in full (rest from reference TRBV7-9 and TRBJ1-6): DTGVSQNPRHKITKRGQNVTFRCDPISEHNRLYWYRQTLGQGPEFLTYFQNEAQLEKSRLLSDRFSAERPKGSFSTLEIQRTEQGDSAMYLCASRPGGQGGSPLHFGNGTRLTVT.

A word on this clonotype: A far larger clone differs by one base, so this is likely a read error. V gene TRBV9 combines with J gene TRBJ2-1; 7 nucleotides match TRBD2. The CDR3 spans 12 residues. Germline loops: CDR1 SGDLS, CDR2 YYNGEE. The chain's CDR3 is CANSGELYEQFF. The CDR3 DNA sequence: TGTGCCAACAGCGGGGAGTTATATGAGCAGTTCTTC.

This clonotype was seen ten or more times. The chain couples TRBV20-1 to TRBJ2-1, with TRBD1 matching over 8 bases. Trimming cost V 3 bases and J 7 bases; bases outside gene matches: 8. CDR1 and CDR2 from the germline V gene are DFQATT and SNEGSKA (reference sequence). CDR3 size: 14 residues. The CDR3 spells CSARAPRQGNEQFF. The CDR3 DNA is TGCAGTGCTAGGGCGCCCAGACAGGGGAATGAGCAGTTCTTC.

This clonotype was detected only a few times. CDR3 amino acids: CASRVTGSGQPQHF. The CDR3, as DNA: TGTGCCAGCAGGGTTACGGGGAGCGGTCAGCCCCAGCATTTT. V usage is TRBV28 and J usage is TRBJ1-5, with D unclear. The germline gives CDR1 MDHEN, CDR2 SYDVKM. The CDR3 has 14 residues. V lost 6 bases to trimming and J lost 6 bases, with 15 bases between them.

This clonotype was counted ten times or more. The chain combines TRBV3-1 with TRBJ2-1; D might be TRBD2 (5 bases). The CDR3 is 14 amino acids. V was pared by 1 base and J by 4 bases, with 8 bases between. Germline V gene sequence: CDR1 LGHDT, CDR2 YNNKEL (reference sequence). CDR3 DNA: TGTGCCAGCAGCCAAGCGGACTGGTACAATGAGCAGTTCTTC. Its translation is CASSQADWYNEQFF.

This clonotype occurred many times. The V and J genes are TRBV5-1 and TRBJ2-3; 9 bases map to TRBD2. Germline CDR1 SGHRS, CDR2 YFSETQ. The CDR3 loop spans 15 amino acids. V shed 4 bases, J shed 5 bases, and the junction held 8 bases outside the gene matches. CDR3 DNA sequence: TGCGCCAGCAGCCCCGCGGGGGGGCCCTTAGATACGCAGTATTTT. This translates into CASSPAGGPLDTQYF.